The rows below give T cell receptor beta chains drawn from one sample of a study of T cells in Graves' hyperthyroidism and ophthalmopathy. One entry per CDR3 protein, called by TCRdb with MiXCR from the multiplex PCR reads. Of a few hundred thousand distinct CDR3 sequences in the sample, 35% to 55% were seen once. Material for sequencing was peripheral blood or thyroid tissue (not recorded which). The receptor set was obtained from an adult woman with Graves' disease, either hyperthyroidism or ophthalmopathy (not recorded which). Both conserved end residues are part of each CDR3. The order of the fields is J gene, clone size, V gene, D gene, CDR3 DNA, CDR3 protein. D genes are given only for firm matches. Size is omitted from some rows. Given values are once, few, many or a class for expanded clones.

j_call: TRBJ1-3
clone_size: once
v_call: TRBV7-9
d_call: TRBD1
cdr3_nt: TGTGCCAGCAGCCGGACAGGGTTGGGAAACACCATATATTTT
cdr3_aa: CASSRTGLGNTIYF

j_call: TRBJ1-1
clone_size: NA
v_call: TRBV3-1
d_call: TRBD1
cdr3_nt: TGTGCCAGCAGCCCCCGGACAGGGGGCAGGTGGACTGAAGCTTTCTTT
cdr3_aa: CASSPRTGGRWTEAFF

j_call: TRBJ2-2
clone_size: few
v_call: TRBV30
d_call: NA
cdr3_nt: TGTGCCTGGAGTTCCATCGGGGAGCTGTTTTTT
cdr3_aa: CAWSSIGELFF

j_call: TRBJ2-5
clone_size: NA
v_call: TRBV10-1
d_call: NA
cdr3_nt: TGCGCCAGCAGTTGGCAGCAAGAGACCCAGTACTTC
cdr3_aa: CASSWQQETQYF

j_call: TRBJ2-5
clone_size: many
v_call: TRBV12-3/TRBV12-4
d_call: TRBD1
cdr3_nt: TGTGCCAGCAGAAGGGACAGGGTCGTATGGGAGACCCAGTACTTC
cdr3_aa: CASRRDRVVWETQYF

j_call: TRBJ2-5
clone_size: many
v_call: TRBV7-9
d_call: NA
cdr3_nt: TGTGCCAGCAGCTCGAGACCCCCGGGACGGAGAAAAGAGACCCAGTACTTC
cdr3_aa: CASSSRPPGRRKETQYF

j_call: TRBJ1-4
clone_size: many
v_call: TRBV2
d_call: NA
cdr3_nt: TGTGCCAGCCTACCCAGGGGAGGGAATGAAAAACTGTTTTTT
cdr3_aa: CASLPRGGNEKLFF

j_call: TRBJ2-5
clone_size: many
v_call: TRBV3-2
d_call: NA
cdr3_nt: TGTGCCAGCAGCTTGGCGGGGCCCGAGGGGGAGACCCAGTACTTC
cdr3_aa: CASSLAGPEGETQYF

j_call: TRBJ2-5
clone_size: NA
v_call: TRBV7-8
d_call: NA
cdr3_nt: TGTGCCAGCATGGAGGGAGGCCAAGAGACCCAGTACTTC
cdr3_aa: CASMEGGQETQYF

j_call: TRBJ2-5
clone_size: NA
v_call: TRBV2
d_call: NA
cdr3_nt: TGTGCCAGCAGTGTTAGGCGTGGAGTTGGTGAGACCCAGTACTTC
cdr3_aa: CASSVRRGVGETQYF

j_call: TRBJ1-2
clone_size: many
v_call: TRBV19
d_call: NA
cdr3_nt: TGTGCCAGTAGTAAGGACACAAGGGGCTACACCTTC
cdr3_aa: CASSKDTRGYTF

j_call: TRBJ1-1
clone_size: many
v_call: TRBV2
d_call: NA
cdr3_nt: TGTGCCAGCATGTCGACGGGCCAAGCTTTCTTT
cdr3_aa: CASMSTGQAFF

j_call: TRBJ2-3
clone_size: NA
v_call: TRBV20-1
d_call: TRBD2
cdr3_nt: TGCGGTGCTAGTTGGTTAGCGGGAGGCAGCACAGATACGCAGTATTTT
cdr3_aa: CGASWLAGGSTDTQYF

j_call: TRBJ1-5
clone_size: many
v_call: TRBV24-1
d_call: NA
cdr3_nt: TGTGCCACCAGTGATTTTAATCAGCCCCAGCATTTT
cdr3_aa: CATSDFNQPQHF

j_call: TRBJ2-5
clone_size: NA
v_call: TRBV7-7
d_call: TRBD2
cdr3_nt: TGTGCTAGCAGCACTAGCGTTAACACCGGGGAGACCCAGTACTTC
cdr3_aa: CASSTSVNTGETQYF

j_call: TRBJ1-1
clone_size: many
v_call: TRBV5-1
d_call: NA
cdr3_nt: TGCGCCAGCAGCCTGGGGGGAGTTCGGACTGAAGCTTTCTTT
cdr3_aa: CASSLGGVRTEAFF

j_call: TRBJ2-3
clone_size: NA
v_call: TRBV7-3
d_call: NA
cdr3_nt: TGTGCCAGCAGCTTATGGGGGCAGCCTACAGATACGCAGTATTTT
cdr3_aa: CASSLWGQPTDTQYF

j_call: TRBJ1-5
clone_size: NA
v_call: TRBV29-1
d_call: NA
cdr3_nt: TGCAGCGTTGCGGATCTACAGGGAAGTGATCAGCCCCAGCATTTT
cdr3_aa: CSVADLQGSDQPQHF

j_call: TRBJ1-1
clone_size: NA
v_call: TRBV7-9
d_call: TRBD1
cdr3_nt: TGTGCCAGCAGCTTAGACGGGACAGGGGAAGCTTTCTTT
cdr3_aa: CASSLDGTGEAFF

j_call: TRBJ2-2
clone_size: NA
v_call: TRBV7-9
d_call: TRBD2
cdr3_nt: TGTGCCAGCAGCCCCGGGACTAGCGGGTACACCGGGGAGCTGTTTTTT
cdr3_aa: CASSPGTSGYTGELFF